Listed below are T cell receptor beta chains from one sample, sequenced in a study of T cells after yellow fever vaccination. TCRdb recomputed calls from the 5' RACE reads with MiXCR, one row per CDR3 protein. The sample has 450,000 to 550,000 distinct CDR3 sequences; over 15% are singletons. This specimen consisted of PBMCs, obtained 15 days after the yellow fever booster vaccination. The origin of the receptors is a man under 40 who received the YFV17D yellow fever vaccine. CDR3s include the opening cysteine and the closing phenylalanine or tryptophan. Fields, in order: CDR3 length, J gene, clone size, D gene, V gene, CDR3 protein, CDR3 DNA. A D gene is named only where the DNA matches it firmly. A clone size is listed for some rows: how often the clone was seen (once, few, many), or a class if it is expanded.

CDR3 length: 14; J gene: TRBJ2-7; clone size: few; D gene: NA; V gene: TRBV14; CDR3 protein: CASSRTTGIGEQYF; CDR3 DNA: TGTGCCAGCAGCCGGACTACAGGGATCGGAGAGCAGTACTTC
CDR3 length: 13; J gene: TRBJ2-5; clone size: NA; D gene: NA; V gene: TRBV11-2; CDR3 protein: CASTVSREETQYF; CDR3 DNA: TGTGCCAGCACCGTCTCGAGGGAAGAGACCCAGTACTTC
CDR3 length: 14; J gene: TRBJ2-3; clone size: few; D gene: NA; V gene: TRBV7-2; CDR3 protein: CASSSAWSTDTQYF; CDR3 DNA: TGTGCCAGCAGCTCCGCCTGGAGCACAGATACGCAGTATTTT
CDR3 length: 14; J gene: TRBJ1-2; clone size: NA; D gene: NA; V gene: TRBV5-1; CDR3 protein: CASSLDGGRGGYTF; CDR3 DNA: TGCGCCAGCAGCTTGGACGGAGGCCGGGGGGGCTACACCTTC
CDR3 length: 16; J gene: TRBJ2-2; clone size: NA; D gene: TRBD2; V gene: TRBV7-8; CDR3 protein: CASSPQAGYNTGELSF; CDR3 DNA: TGTGCCAGCAGCCCCCAAGCGGGATATAACACCGGGGAGCTGTCTTTT
CDR3 length: 12; J gene: TRBJ1-2; clone size: NA; D gene: NA; V gene: TRBV25-1; CDR3 protein: CASSELELGYTF; CDR3 DNA: TGTGCCAGCAGTGAGTTAGAGTTGGGCTACACCTTC
CDR3 length: 13; J gene: TRBJ2-4; clone size: NA; D gene: NA; V gene: TRBV10-3; CDR3 protein: CAISDGTKNIQYF; CDR3 DNA: TGTGCCATCAGTGATGGGACTAAAAACATTCAGTACTTC
CDR3 length: 14; J gene: TRBJ2-7; clone size: few; D gene: NA; V gene: TRBV5-1; CDR3 protein: CASSLASDTYEQYF; CDR3 DNA: TGCGCCAGCAGCTTGGCCTCGGACACCTACGAGCAGTACTTC
CDR3 length: 16; J gene: TRBJ1-4; clone size: NA; D gene: TRBD1; V gene: TRBV27; CDR3 protein: CASSPRGQPTNEKLFF; CDR3 DNA: TGTGCCAGCAGTCCCCGGGGACAGCCGACGAATGAAAAACTGTTTTTT
CDR3 length: 13; J gene: TRBJ2-7; clone size: many; D gene: NA; V gene: TRBV7-2; CDR3 protein: CASSLGQPYEQYF; CDR3 DNA: TGTGCCAGCAGCTTAGGACAGCCCTACGAGCAGTACTTC
CDR3 length: 18; J gene: TRBJ2-3; clone size: NA; D gene: TRBD2; V gene: TRBV5-1; CDR3 protein: CASSSLTGTSGRGDTQYF; CDR3 DNA: TGCGCCAGCAGCTCGCTTACCGGGACTAGCGGGAGGGGAGATACGCAGTATTTT
CDR3 length: 16; J gene: TRBJ2-3; clone size: NA; D gene: TRBD1; V gene: TRBV7-2; CDR3 protein: CAISSGPGQSTDTQYF; CDR3 DNA: TGTGCCATCAGCTCAGGGCCGGGACAGTCCACAGATACGCAGTATTTT
CDR3 length: 16; J gene: TRBJ2-2; clone size: NA; D gene: TRBD2; V gene: TRBV20-1; CDR3 protein: CSATASGKTTYGELFF; CDR3 DNA: TGCAGTGCCACAGCTAGCGGGAAAACGACTTACGGGGAGCTGTTTTTT
CDR3 length: 15; J gene: TRBJ2-1; clone size: NA; D gene: TRBD2; V gene: TRBV10-2; CDR3 protein: CASQRTSGSRVEQFF; CDR3 DNA: TGCGCCAGCCAAAGGACTAGCGGGAGTCGGGTTGAGCAGTTCTTC
CDR3 length: 15; J gene: TRBJ2-1; clone size: NA; D gene: NA; V gene: TRBV24-1; CDR3 protein: CATSDPRAPDNEQFF; CDR3 DNA: TGTGCCACCAGTGATCCCCGGGCCCCTGACAATGAGCAGTTCTTC
CDR3 length: 14; J gene: TRBJ2-7; clone size: NA; D gene: NA; V gene: TRBV20-1; CDR3 protein: CSARDLRDSYEQYF; CDR3 DNA: TGCAGTGCTAGAGATTTGAGGGACTCCTACGAGCAGTACTTC
CDR3 length: 15; J gene: TRBJ2-4; clone size: many; D gene: TRBD1; V gene: TRBV25-1; CDR3 protein: CASSAPGTGGNIQYF; CDR3 DNA: TGTGCCAGCAGTGCCCCCGGGACAGGAGGGAACATTCAGTACTTC
CDR3 length: 17; J gene: TRBJ2-4; clone size: NA; D gene: TRBD1; V gene: TRBV2; CDR3 protein: CASSPTQGAGAKNIQYF; CDR3 DNA: TGTGCCAGCAGTCCAACTCAGGGGGCCGGGGCCAAAAACATTCAGTACTTC
CDR3 length: 14; J gene: TRBJ2-5; clone size: few; D gene: NA; V gene: TRBV20-1; CDR3 protein: CSARERTTWETQYF; CDR3 DNA: TGCAGTGCTAGGGAACGGACAACCTGGGAGACCCAGTACTTC
CDR3 length: 14; J gene: TRBJ2-1; clone size: few; D gene: NA; V gene: TRBV29-1; CDR3 protein: CSVKTGSSYNEQFF; CDR3 DNA: TGCAGCGTGAAAACAGGGAGCTCCTACAATGAGCAGTTCTTC
CDR3 length: 16; J gene: TRBJ2-1; clone size: NA; D gene: TRBD2; V gene: TRBV20-1; CDR3 protein: CSAREGLAASYNEQFF; CDR3 DNA: TGCAGTGCTAGAGAAGGACTAGCGGCCTCCTACAATGAGCAGTTCTTC
CDR3 length: 14; J gene: TRBJ2-2; clone size: few; D gene: TRBD2; V gene: TRBV11-1; CDR3 protein: CASSWSGGPGELFF; CDR3 DNA: TGTGCCAGCAGTTGGTCGGGAGGGCCCGGGGAGCTGTTTTTT
CDR3 length: 14; J gene: TRBJ1-6; clone size: few; D gene: NA; V gene: TRBV20-1; CDR3 protein: CSASEGRRDSPLHF; CDR3 DNA: TGCAGTGCTAGCGAGGGACGGCGAGATTCACCCCTCCACTTT
CDR3 length: 12; J gene: TRBJ2-5; clone size: NA; D gene: TRBD2; V gene: TRBV20-1; CDR3 protein: CSATTSTETQYF; CDR3 DNA: TGCAGTGCAACGACTAGCACTGAGACCCAGTACTTC
CDR3 length: 14; J gene: TRBJ2-2; clone size: few; D gene: TRBD2; V gene: TRBV20-1; CDR3 protein: CSALGGGSTGELFF; CDR3 DNA: TGCAGTGCCCTGGGCGGGGGGAGCACCGGGGAGCTGTTTTTT
CDR3 length: 15; J gene: TRBJ2-3; clone size: NA; D gene: NA; V gene: TRBV7-2; CDR3 protein: CASSSIGGSTDTQYF; CDR3 DNA: TGTGCCAGCAGCTCAATAGGCGGCTCCACAGATACGCAGTATTTT
CDR3 length: 15; J gene: TRBJ2-3; clone size: few; D gene: TRBD2; V gene: TRBV5-1; CDR3 protein: CASSQGLAGAHTQYF; CDR3 DNA: TGCGCCAGCAGCCAGGGACTAGCGGGAGCTCATACGCAGTATTTT
CDR3 length: 12; J gene: TRBJ1-1; clone size: NA; D gene: NA; V gene: TRBV5-4; CDR3 protein: CASSLFSSEAFF; CDR3 DNA: TGTGCCAGCAGCTTGTTTTCCTCTGAAGCTTTCTTT
CDR3 length: 15; J gene: TRBJ2-5; clone size: few; D gene: TRBD2; V gene: TRBV25-1; CDR3 protein: CASSESSAGLGFQYF; CDR3 DNA: TGTGCCAGCAGTGAATCTTCCGCGGGACTAGGTTTCCAGTACTTC
CDR3 length: 12; J gene: TRBJ2-4; clone size: NA; D gene: NA; V gene: TRBV29-1; CDR3 protein: CSVLTGENIQYF; CDR3 DNA: TGCAGCGTCCTGACAGGAGAAAACATTCAGTACTTC
CDR3 length: 20; J gene: TRBJ2-2; clone size: few; D gene: TRBD2; V gene: TRBV7-3; CDR3 protein: CASSLNAAPGLAGETGELFF; CDR3 DNA: TGTGCCAGCAGCTTAAACGCTGCCCCAGGACTAGCGGGAGAAACCGGGGAGCTGTTTTTT
CDR3 length: 19; J gene: TRBJ2-1; clone size: NA; D gene: TRBD2; V gene: TRBV4-2; CDR3 protein: CASSAPAGRAGWSYNEQFF; CDR3 DNA: TGTGCCAGCAGTGCCCCAGCCGGGAGGGCCGGTTGGTCCTACAATGAGCAGTTCTTC
CDR3 length: 15; J gene: TRBJ1-1; clone size: few; D gene: TRBD1; V gene: TRBV11-2; CDR3 protein: CASSRLGQGGTEAFF; CDR3 DNA: TGTGCCAGCAGCCGACTCGGACAGGGAGGCACTGAAGCTTTCTTT
CDR3 length: 15; J gene: TRBJ2-3; clone size: NA; D gene: NA; V gene: TRBV7-2; CDR3 protein: CASSLDGLSTDTQYF; CDR3 DNA: TGTGCCAGCAGCTTAGATGGCTTATCCACAGATACGCAGTATTTT
CDR3 length: 15; J gene: TRBJ2-1; clone size: once; D gene: NA; V gene: TRBV20-1; CDR3 protein: CSAEVLRRSYNEQFF; CDR3 DNA: TGCAGTGCTGAGGTCTTAAGGCGCTCCTACAATGAGCAGTTCTTC
CDR3 length: 13; J gene: TRBJ2-7; clone size: NA; D gene: NA; V gene: TRBV20-1; CDR3 protein: CSATKGGTHEQYF; CDR3 DNA: TGCAGTGCTACAAAGGGCGGGACTCACGAGCAGTACTTC
CDR3 length: 15; J gene: TRBJ2-3; clone size: NA; D gene: NA; V gene: TRBV20-1; CDR3 protein: CSARVDGRRTDTQYF; CDR3 DNA: TGCAGTGCTAGAGTTGACGGGAGACGCACAGATACGCAGTATTTT
CDR3 length: 12; J gene: TRBJ1-1; clone size: NA; D gene: NA; V gene: TRBV20-1; CDR3 protein: CSRRALGARAFF; CDR3 DNA: TGCAGCCGCAGAGCTCTGGGGGCGCGAGCTTTCTTT
CDR3 length: 18; J gene: TRBJ2-1; clone size: few; D gene: NA; V gene: TRBV7-3; CDR3 protein: CASSLTPPGSLGGNEQFF; CDR3 DNA: TGTGCCAGCAGCTTGACGCCTCCCGGATCCCTAGGAGGCAATGAGCAGTTCTTC
CDR3 length: 14; J gene: TRBJ2-7; clone size: few; D gene: NA; V gene: TRBV5-1; CDR3 protein: CASSLRERSYEQYF; CDR3 DNA: TGCGCCAGCAGCTTGCGGGAGCGGTCCTACGAGCAGTACTTC
CDR3 length: 11; J gene: TRBJ1-1; clone size: few; D gene: NA; V gene: TRBV6-4; CDR3 protein: CASRQGPEAFF; CDR3 DNA: TGTGCCAGCAGACAGGGTCCTGAAGCTTTCTTT
CDR3 length: 14; J gene: TRBJ2-5; clone size: few; D gene: NA; V gene: TRBV10-3; CDR3 protein: CAISESPLQETQYF; CDR3 DNA: TGTGCCATCAGTGAGTCACCCTTGCAAGAGACCCAGTACTTC
CDR3 length: 16; J gene: TRBJ1-1; clone size: NA; D gene: TRBD1; V gene: TRBV9; CDR3 protein: CASSARGDRWNTEAFF; CDR3 DNA: TGTGCCAGCAGCGCAAGGGGGGACAGATGGAACACTGAAGCTTTCTTT
CDR3 length: 13; J gene: TRBJ2-1; clone size: NA; D gene: TRBD1; V gene: TRBV28; CDR3 protein: CASRGTVPNEQFF; CDR3 DNA: TGTGCCAGCAGGGGGACAGTCCCCAATGAGCAGTTCTTC
CDR3 length: 14; J gene: TRBJ2-7; clone size: few; D gene: NA; V gene: TRBV11-2; CDR3 protein: CASSLATGVYEQYF; CDR3 DNA: TGTGCCAGCAGCTTAGCTACAGGAGTCTACGAGCAGTACTTC
CDR3 length: 16; J gene: TRBJ2-3; clone size: few; D gene: TRBD2; V gene: TRBV6-4; CDR3 protein: CASSGRGTSGPDTQYF; CDR3 DNA: TGTGCCAGCAGCGGGCGGGGGACCTCGGGCCCAGATACGCAGTATTTT
CDR3 length: 15; J gene: TRBJ1-3; clone size: few; D gene: NA; V gene: TRBV20-1; CDR3 protein: CSARDQGLSGNTIYF; CDR3 DNA: TGCAGTGCTAGAGACCAGGGGCTCTCTGGAAACACCATATATTTT
CDR3 length: 16; J gene: TRBJ2-1; clone size: many; D gene: TRBD2; V gene: TRBV12-3/TRBV12-4; CDR3 protein: CASRFGGGSSYNEQFF; CDR3 DNA: TGTGCCAGCCGATTTGGAGGCGGGAGCTCCTACAATGAGCAGTTCTTC
CDR3 length: 10; J gene: TRBJ2-7; clone size: NA; D gene: NA; V gene: TRBV2; CDR3 protein: CASRLGEQYF; CDR3 DNA: TGTGCCAGCAGACTAGGCGAGCAGTACTTC
CDR3 length: 16; J gene: TRBJ2-3; clone size: few; D gene: TRBD2; V gene: TRBV20-1; CDR3 protein: CSARAVVAGATDTQYF; CDR3 DNA: TGCAGTGCTAGAGCGGTAGTAGCGGGAGCAACAGATACGCAGTATTTT
CDR3 length: 13; J gene: TRBJ2-5; clone size: few; D gene: NA; V gene: TRBV5-1; CDR3 protein: CASSLGMQETQYF; CDR3 DNA: TGCGCCAGCAGCTTGGGTATGCAAGAGACCCAGTACTTC
CDR3 length: 17; J gene: TRBJ2-6; clone size: few; D gene: NA; V gene: TRBV24-1; CDR3 protein: CATSDPPGESGANVLTF; CDR3 DNA: TGTGCCACCAGTGACCCCCCCGGGGAATCTGGGGCCAACGTCCTGACTTTC